This T cell receptor beta chain was recorded in a study of T cell changes during pregnancy in multiple sclerosis. The table came from immunoSEQ multiplex PCR; TCRdb's copy has only in-frame clones and leaves some out. The sample comprises just under 65,000 clones, about nine tenths of which are singletons, and over 1% rests with the top ten. CDR3 length equals 13 residues. CDR1 and CDR2 (germline): SGHNT, YYREEE (reference sequence). V lost 5 bases to trimming and J lost 16 bases; unmatched junction nucleotides: 14. This TCR derives from a female donor in good health, enrolled as a control in a pregnancy study. Here the sequenced sample was peripheral blood, taken after pregnancy. V and J are TRBV5-4 and TRBJ2-1; 8 bases line up with TRBD1. Here the CDR3 DNA reads TGTGCCAGCAGTCCCGACAGGGGTAGGGGAGTTTTCTTC. Translation: CASSPDRGRGVFF.